This TCR beta chain was obtained from a study of blood T cell repertoires in COVID-19. Study at large: Material from acute and convalescent COVID-19 was sourced from the United States, Italy and Spain. T cells, B-cell-depleted T cells, or PBMCs provided the cDNA or gDNA that served as material.

Trimming shortened V by 3 bases and J by 2 bases, and 20 bases separated the two germline ends. The CDR3 runs 18 residues. The germline CDR1 and CDR2 sequences are MNHNS and SASEGT. In the authors' methods: Nucleated cell number was recorded as an estimate derived from reference gene primer amplification. Method: immunoSEQ multiplex PCR; TCRdb's copy keeps in-frame clones and lacks some. The V and J calls and clone size were taken over from that table, and D and trimming were inferred from the DNA. The sample includes about 240,000 clones, 83% of them seen just once. This clonotype was obtained from a human donor in a cohort sampled during active COVID-19. The rearrangement links TRBV6-1 to TRBJ1-5, with D possibly matching TRBD1 (6 bases). The sample consisted of peripheral blood. CDR3 bases: TGTGCCAGCAGTGATGCGAGGGGGACCGGCCTTCGCAATCAGCCCCAGCATTTT. Its translation: CASSDARGTGLRNQPQHF.